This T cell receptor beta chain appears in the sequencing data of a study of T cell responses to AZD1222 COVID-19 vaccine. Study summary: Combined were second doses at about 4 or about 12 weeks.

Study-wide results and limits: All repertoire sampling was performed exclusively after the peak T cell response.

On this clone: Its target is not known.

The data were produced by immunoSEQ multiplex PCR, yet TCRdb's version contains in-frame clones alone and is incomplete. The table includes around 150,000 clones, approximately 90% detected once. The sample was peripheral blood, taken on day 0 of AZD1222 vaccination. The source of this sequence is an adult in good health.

This CDR3 is CASSQETGRDYGYTF. In nucleotides, the CDR3 is TGCGCCAGCAGCCAAGAAACGGGGCGCGACTATGGCTACACCTTC. J is TRBJ1-2 and V is TRBV4-1; the D gene is possibly TRBD1 (5 bases). The CDR3 is 15 residues long. The ends were cut back, 0 bases at V and 3 bases at J, with 11 bases in the middle. CDR1 MGHRA and CDR2 YSYEKL come from the germline V gene.